The 20 T cell receptor beta chains in this list originate from one sample, sequenced in a study of cytomegalovirus exposure and HLA in healthy donors. Some clones are missing from TCRdb's copy, which holds only in-frame ones; the method was immunoSEQ multiplex PCR. The sample yields more than 300,000 clones, 80% to 90% seen once. The sample was PBMCs. All receptors derive from a woman younger than 30 in good health and CMV-seronegative.

The chain has TRBV6-5 and TRBJ2-3; D possibly corresponds to TRBD1 (6 bases). Germline CDR1 is MNHEY and CDR2 is SVGAGI. Trimming took off 0 bases at V and 1 base at J, with 8 bases between the two ends. This CDR3 is 15 amino acids long. CDR3 residues: CASSYSNRGTDTQYF. Written as DNA, the CDR3 is TGTGCCAGCAGTTACTCGAACAGGGGCACAGATACGCAGTATTTT.

V is TRBV11-3 and J is TRBJ1-1; D gene ambiguous. The CDR3 is 14 residues long. V gave up 2 bases and J gave up 5 bases, with 12 bases separating them. Germline CDR1 and CDR2: SGHNT and YENEEA. CDR3 sequence: CASSLSGERTEAFF. Written as DNA, the CDR3 is TGTGCCAGCAGCTTATCCGGTGAGCGGACTGAAGCTTTCTTT.

This clone was observed a few times. The chain recombines TRBV6-4 with TRBJ1-2, with D perhaps matching TRBD1 (5 bases). The V gene's germline CDR1 is MRHNA and CDR2 SNTAGT. The length of the CDR3 is 13 residues. The V gene lost 3 bases and the J gene lost 8 bases, with 13 bases spanning the gap. CDR3 DNA: TGTGCCAGCAGTGAGTTTCAGGGATACGGCTACACCTTC. The encoded protein is CASSEFQGYGYTF.

Concerning this clone: In the same sample, other DNA sequences code for this CDR3. The J gene is TRBJ1-2, the V gene TRBV30; D unclear. The CDR3 totals 13 residues. V dropped 5 bases and J dropped 4 bases, with 14 bases sitting between them. Germline loops: CDR1 GTSNPN, CDR2 SVGIG (reference sequence). The CDR3 bases are TGTGCCTGGGACGGACCGGGGATCTATGGCTACACCTTC. Protein sequence: CAWDGPGIYGYTF.

The V gene is TRBV6-5, the J gene TRBJ2-1; 7 nucleotides agree with TRBD2. Germline V gives CDR1 MNHEY, CDR2 SVGAGI. Trimming took 3 bases from V and 7 from J; bases not matched to a gene: 12. This CDR3 is built from 16 residues. CDR3 DNA: TGTGCCAGCAGTTATTTCGGGAGGCGGGTCCGGAATGAGCAGTTCTTC. Amino acids: CASSYFGRRVRNEQFF.

V and J are TRBV30 and TRBJ1-5, with D maybe TRBD1 (5 bases). Germline V gene lookup returns CDR1 GTSNPN and CDR2 SVGIG (reference sequence). CDR3 length equals 15 residues. Trimming shortened V by 0 bases and J by 2 bases, and 11 bases separated the two germline ends. The CDR3 bases are TGTGCCTGGAGTGTACCAGGGAGGGGCAATCAGCCCCAGCATTTT. This gives the protein CAWSVPGRGNQPQHF.

J is TRBJ1-5 and V is TRBV27; 10 bases map to TRBD1. Trimming at V came to 5 bases and at J to 2 bases, leaving 6 bases not matched to a gene. This CDR3 spans 16 amino acids. The germline V gene encodes CDR1 MNHEY and CDR2 SMNVEV (reference sequence). CDR3 sequence (DNA): TGTGCCAGCAGTCTGACAGGGGGCGCGGGCAATCAGCCCCAGCATTTT. Protein sequence: CASSLTGGAGNQPQHF.

The J gene is TRBJ2-7, the V gene TRBV2, with TRBD2 matching 7 bases. With 6 bases clipped from V and 4 bases from J, the junction kept 3 bases outside the gene matches. The CDR3 spans 12 residues. Germline-derived CDR1 and CDR2 are SNHLY and FYNNEI. The DNA for the CDR3 is TGTGCCAGCAGGGGAGGGGTATACGAGCAGTACTTC. It encodes CASRGGVYEQYF.

V and J are TRBV28 and TRBJ2-7, with TRBD2 as a possible D gene (5 bases). This CDR3 is 13 amino acids long. Germline lookup yields CDR1 MDHEN and CDR2 SYDVKM. Trimming shortened V by 9 bases and J by 2 bases, and 14 bases separated the two germline ends. The CDR3 loop reads CASGRGMTYEQYF. The CDR3 nucleotides are TGTGCCAGTGGACGGGGAATGACCTACGAGCAGTACTTC.

CDR3 loop: CASSPGDRASYEQYF. For the CDR3, the DNA is TGTGCCAGCAGCCCTGGGGACAGGGCTTCCTACGAGCAGTACTTC. J is TRBJ2-7 and V is TRBV4-2; 9 bases match TRBD1. The V segment lost 4 bases and the J segment 1 base; nucleotides outside the gene matches: 5. The CDR3 runs to 15 residues. Per the germline V gene, CDR1 is LGHNA and CDR2 is YNFKEQ.

The chain is built from TRBV27 and TRBJ2-1; 10 bases map to TRBD1. This CDR3 contains 15 residues. J lost 7 bases, V lost 2 bases, and 5 bases had no gene match. CDR1 and CDR2 (germline): MNHEY, SMNVEV (reference sequence). The CDR3 loop reads CASSLGQGVLNEQFF. The CDR3 DNA reads as TGTGCCAGCAGTTTAGGACAGGGGGTTCTAAATGAGCAGTTCTTC.

The chain recombines TRBV28 with TRBJ1-1; 8 nucleotides agree with TRBD1. Germline V gives CDR1 MDHEN, CDR2 SYDVKM. V shed 3 bases, J shed 6 bases, and the junction held 9 bases outside the gene matches. The CDR3 is made up of 15 amino acids. The CDR3 DNA reads TGTGCCAGCAGTTTTCAGGGGGCGACTGAACCTGAAGCTTTCTTT. Its translation: CASSFQGATEPEAFF.

This sequence joins TRBV27 and TRBJ2-6; D gene uncertain. Germline CDR1 is MNHEY and CDR2 is SMNVEV (reference sequence). There are 15 residues in the CDR3. V lost 4 bases and J 0 bases, leaving 7 bases between the germline ends. The CDR3 nucleotides read TGTGCCAGCAGTTCACATGACTCTGGGGCCAACGTCCTGACTTTC. Residues: CASSSHDSGANVLTF.

The rearrangement links TRBV19 to TRBJ1-1, with unresolved D. This CDR3 is 12 amino acids long. Germline V gene lookup returns CDR1 LNHDA and CDR2 SQIVND (reference sequence). With 7 bases removed from V and 9 bases from J, the gap between germline ends came to 15 bases. For the CDR3, the DNA is TGTGCCAGTATGGACGGAGGACCTCAAGCTTTCTTT. As protein: CASMDGGPQAFF.

This clone was observed a single time. The rearrangement uses TRBV6-5 and TRBJ2-3; weak D call: TRBD1 (6 bases). Germline V CDR1 and CDR2: MNHEY, SVGAGI. The CDR3 runs to 15 residues. The germline V and J ends were trimmed by 5 bases and 0 bases, with 12 bases remaining between them. For the CDR3, the DNA is TGTGCCAGCAGTCTTTGGGGGCGAAGCACAGATACGCAGTATTTT. It codes for CASSLWGRSTDTQYF.

The genes are TRBV30 and TRBJ2-1, with TRBD2 matching over 9 bases. Germline V gives CDR1 GTSNPN, CDR2 SVGIG (reference sequence). The CDR3 length is 13 residues. The junction had 4 bases not matched to a gene; V was cut back by 2 bases and J by 8 bases. The CDR3: CAWSYSGSDEQFF. The DNA for the CDR3 is TGTGCCTGGAGTTATAGCGGGAGTGATGAGCAGTTCTTC.

This sequence joins TRBV27 and TRBJ1-2; D is possibly TRBD1 (5 bases). V was pared by 0 bases and J by 6 bases, with 14 bases between. The CDR3 sequence is 15 residues long. CDR1 is MNHEY and CDR2 is SMNVEV in the germline V gene (reference sequence). DNA for the CDR3: TGTGCCAGCAGTTTATCCCCGGTACAGGACGATGGCTACACCTTC. Amino acid sequence: CASSLSPVQDDGYTF.

The rearrangement uses TRBV28 and TRBJ1-2; tentative D call: TRBD1 (6 bases). Trimming took 2 bases from V and 4 from J, leaving 8 bases between them. The CDR3 consists of 13 residues. Germline V gene sequence: CDR1 MDHEN, CDR2 SYDVKM. The CDR3 reads CASSLRGGYGYTF. CDR3 coding DNA: TGTGCCAGCAGTTTAAGGGGGGGCTATGGCTACACCTTC.

This clone was recorded once. The chain couples TRBV6-5 to TRBJ1-1, with D maybe TRBD1 (5 bases). The CDR3 is 15 amino acids. V was pared by 6 bases and J by 1 base, with 15 bases between. Germline values: CDR1 MNHEY, CDR2 SVGAGI. The CDR3 spells CASSPRARPNTEAFF. The CDR3 nucleotides read TGTGCCAGCAGCCCCAGGGCCAGGCCGAACACTGAAGCTTTCTTT.

The rearrangement joins TRBV6-5 to TRBJ1-1; D may be TRBD1 (6 bases). The CDR3 spans 11 residues. Germline CDR1 reads MNHEY; CDR2 reads SVGAGI. V was shortened by 6 bases and J by 7 bases, with 9 bases between the two germline ends. The CDR3, as DNA: TGTGCCAGCAGGGACAGTGTTGAAGCTTTCTTT. It specifies CASRDSVEAFF.